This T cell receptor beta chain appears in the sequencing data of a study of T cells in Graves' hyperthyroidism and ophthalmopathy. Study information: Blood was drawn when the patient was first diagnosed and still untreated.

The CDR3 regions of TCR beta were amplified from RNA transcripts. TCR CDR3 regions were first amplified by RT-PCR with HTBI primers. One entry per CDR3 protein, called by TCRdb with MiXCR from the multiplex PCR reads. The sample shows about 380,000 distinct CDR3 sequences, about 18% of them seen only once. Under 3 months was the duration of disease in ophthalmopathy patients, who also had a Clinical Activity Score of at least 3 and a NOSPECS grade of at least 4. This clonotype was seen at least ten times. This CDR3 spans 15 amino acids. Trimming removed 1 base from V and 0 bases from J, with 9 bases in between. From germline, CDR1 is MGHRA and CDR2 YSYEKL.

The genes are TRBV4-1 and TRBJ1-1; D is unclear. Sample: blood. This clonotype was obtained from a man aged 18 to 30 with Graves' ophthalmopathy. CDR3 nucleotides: TGCGCCAGCAGCCAAGTTGGGCGATTGAACACTGAAGCTTTCTTT. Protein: CASSQVGRLNTEAFF.